Each of the 8 T cell receptor beta chains below was sequenced from the same sample in a study of cytomegalovirus exposure and HLA in healthy donors. Profiling relied on immunoSEQ multiplex PCR, and the TCRdb table lists in-frame clones only, not all of them. The sample yields some 56,000 clones, roughly nine tenths seen once. The sample consisted of PBMCs. All receptors derive from a man aged 18 to 29 in good health and CMV-seronegative.

J is TRBJ2-1 and V is TRBV6-6, with a possible D match to TRBD1 (6 bases). Trimming cost V 0 bases and J 6 bases, with 9 bases left between them. There are 14 residues in the CDR3. The germline CDR1 and CDR2 sequences are MNHNY and SVGAGI (reference sequence). Written as DNA, the CDR3 is TGTGCCAGCAGTTACTCTCAGGGGAGCAATGAGCAGTTCTTC. Translated, it gives CASSYSQGSNEQFF.

V and J are TRBV7-6 and TRBJ2-3; 11 bases match TRBD2. The germline gives CDR1 SGHVS, CDR2 FNYEAQ. J lost 3 bases, V lost 5 bases, and 7 bases had no gene match. The CDR3 has 16 amino acids. The DNA for the CDR3 is TGTGCCAGCAGCGGGGTGCTAGCGGGAGGAACAGATACGCAGTATTTT. Encoded protein: CASSGVLAGGTDTQYF. Complete variable domain (other parts from reference TRBV7-6 and TRBJ2-3): GAGVSQSPRYKVTKRGQDVALRCDPISGHVSLYWYRQALGQGPEFLTYFNYEAQQDKSGLPNDRFSAERPEGSISTLTIQRTEQRDSAMYRCASSGVLAGGTDTQYFGPGTRLTVL.

V gene TRBV7-2 combines with J gene TRBJ2-5; D may be TRBD2 (5 bases). The germline V gene encodes CDR1 SGHTA and CDR2 FQGNSA. The CDR3 sequence is 13 residues long. With 6 bases removed from V and 2 bases from J, the gap between germline ends came to 10 bases. Here the CDR3 DNA reads TGTGCCAGCAGAAACGGGAATCAAGAGACCCAGTACTTC. Protein product: CASRNGNQETQYF.

This sequence joins TRBV27 and TRBJ1-5; weak D call: TRBD1 (6 bases). Germline CDR1 and CDR2: MNHEY and SMNVEV (reference sequence). The CDR3 covers 15 residues. Trimming removed 5 bases from V and 7 bases from J, with 18 bases in between. The CDR3 DNA reads as TGTGCCAGCAGTCCGCCCGGGGGGGGCTGGCAGCCCCAGCATTTT. This gives the protein CASSPPGGGWQPQHF.

This clone is a singleton in its sample. The gene calls are TRBV28 and TRBJ1-2; TRBD1 is a possible D gene (5 bases). CDR1 is MDHEN, CDR2 SYDVKM, per germline. The CDR3 is made up of 11 amino acids. Trimming pared 7 bases from V and 8 bases from J, leaving 11 bases between. The CDR3 bases are TGTGCCAGCACCCCAGGGTTGGGCTACACCTTC. This gives the protein CASTPGLGYTF.

This chain connects TRBV6-5 to TRBJ2-1; D is possibly TRBD1 (6 bases). Looked up from germline, CDR1 is MNHEY and CDR2 is SVGAGI. The germline V and J ends were trimmed by 6 bases and 7 bases, with 10 bases remaining between them. The CDR3 loop spans 12 amino acids. Here the CDR3 reads CASRSGVNEQFF. Here the CDR3 DNA reads TGTGCCAGCAGGTCAGGGGTGAATGAGCAGTTCTTC.

The chain uses TRBV7-2 and TRBJ2-2; 15 bases are shared with TRBD2. The V gene end was trimmed by 4 bases and the J gene end by 8 bases; junction bases not matched to a gene: 5. CDR3 length: 16 amino acids. Germline V lookup: CDR1 SGHTA, CDR2 FQGNSA. The DNA for the CDR3 is TGTGCCAGCAGCTGGGGACTAGCGGGAGGTGGAGGGGAGCTGTTTTTT. It translates to CASSWGLAGGGGELFF.

This CDR3 reads CASSFDRGRPDTQYF. Here the CDR3 DNA reads TGTGCCAGCAGCTTCGACAGGGGGCGCCCAGATACGCAGTATTTT. The chain employs TRBV7-2 and TRBJ2-3; 10 bases agree with TRBD1. V dropped 3 bases and J dropped 4; count of bases not matched to a gene: 4. The CDR3 is made up of 15 amino acids. Germline values: CDR1 SGHTA, CDR2 FQGNSA.